This TCR beta chain appears in the sequencing data of a study of T cells in Graves' hyperthyroidism and ophthalmopathy. Overall study context: Any treatment followed the collection of peripheral blood at initial diagnosis. General study findings and limits: Among clonotypes expanded in thyroid above 0.001, most were also found in blood. A 13 V-J model separated ophthalmopathy from stable hyperthyroidism.

The investigators amplified TCR beta CDR3 regions from RNA transcripts. During a first-round RT-PCR of the TCR CDR3, the HTBI primer set was used. From the multiplex PCR reads, TCRdb called clonotypes with MiXCR, one entry per CDR3 protein. Counted here are roughly 520,000 distinct CDR3 sequences, less than 25% occurring once; the ten biggest clones make up about 11%. V lost 5 bases to trimming and J lost 2 bases; unmatched junction nucleotides: 7. The CDR3 spans 15 residues. Diagnosis relied on clinical symptoms, serum thyroxine and TRAb, thyroid ultrasound and orbital computed tomography. This clonotype was detected ten times or more. What it binds is not known.

The receptor's source is a woman in her 30s with Graves' ophthalmopathy. V usage is TRBV12-3 or TRBV12-4 and J usage is TRBJ2-7, with 9 nucleotides matching TRBD2. The material sequenced was blood. The CDR3 DNA reads TGTGCCAGCAGTCCCCTGGGGACTAGCACCTACGAGCAGTACTTC. Amino acid sequence: CASSPLGTSTYEQYF.